This T cell receptor (beta chain) emerged from a study of metastatic and nonmetastatic thyroid tumors. V shed 1 base and J shed 2 bases, with 13 bases lying between them. The CDR3 runs to 15 residues. CDR1 and CDR2 from the germline V gene are SGHRS and YFSETQ. TCRdb re-clonotyped the PCR reads through MiXCR. The table has about 19,000 clones, approximately 22% seen once. Many counts were recorded for this clone. Its specificity is not known. Patients were all untreated before their thyroid surgery. Regarding the study as a whole: It was reportedly found that TCR beta diversity was significantly higher in malignant thyroid tumors than in benign nodules, a difference seen in both blood and tumor samples.

This chain joins TRBV5-1 and TRBJ2-7; TRBD1 is a possible D gene (6 bases). The specimen was tumor tissue. This sequence originates from a male donor with papillary thyroid cancer or a benign thyroid nodule (not recorded which). Some clones in this sample may be carry-over from other donors' samples. Here the CDR3 reads CASSLSGDIPYEQYF. Here the CDR3 DNA reads TGCGCCAGCAGCTTGTCTGGGGACATTCCCTACGAGCAGTACTTC.